This TCR beta chain is from a study of blood T cell repertoires in COVID-19. CDR1 is LGHDT, CDR2 YNNKEL, per germline (reference sequence). The CDR3 spans 16 residues. TCRdb's copy holds only in-frame clones and misses some; the assay was immunoSEQ multiplex PCR. Here the sample spans hundreds of thousands of clones, about nine tenths being singletons. As concerns this clone: One end of the junction fails to match germline, which may point to a read error.

The chain joins TRBV3-1 (or the pseudogene TRBV3-2) to TRBJ2-3; 8 positions match TRBD2. The TCR was taken from a woman in her 30s with COVID-19, enrolled during active disease. Sequencing was done on a sample of peripheral blood. CDR3 protein: CASSQDPGGGTNTQYF. CDR3 sequence (DNA): TGTGCCAGCAGCCAAGATCCCGGGGGGGGCACAAATACGCAGTATTTT.